The 18 T cell receptor beta chains given below trace back to one sample, sequenced in a study of CD8 T cells in Susac syndrome. RNA amounts of roughly 0.5 to 1 ug underwent reverse transcription with random hexamers. TCRdb redid the calling of the immunoSEQ multiplex PCR reads with MiXCR, one entry per CDR3 protein. The sample lists around 200,000 distinct CDR3 sequences, 95% occurring once. The sample taken for sequencing was CD4+ T cells from PBMCs. These receptors were collected from a human donor with multiple sclerosis.

V gene TRBV30 combines with J gene TRBJ2-1, with D unclear. V lost 1 base, J lost 4 bases, and 8 bases lay in between. The CDR3 runs 13 residues. Germline V gene lookup returns CDR1 GTSNPN and CDR2 SVGIG (reference sequence). The chain's CDR3 is CAWSALLYNEQFF. CDR3 in DNA: TGTGCCTGGAGTGCCCTATTATACAATGAGCAGTTCTTC.

Only a few counts were recorded for this clonotype. The V gene is TRBV9, the J gene TRBJ1-1; a possible D gene is TRBD1 (6 bases). In germline, CDR1 is SGDLS, CDR2 YYNGEE. Deletions cut 4 bases from V and 1 base from J, with 8 bases between. This CDR3 contains 13 residues. The chain's CDR3 is CASSQGQNTEAFF. CDR3 coding DNA: TGTGCCAGCAGCCAGGGGCAGAACACTGAAGCTTTCTTT.

The chain carries TRBV20-1 and TRBJ1-6, with D hard to call. V lost 0 bases, J lost 11 bases, and 14 bases lay in between. Per germline, CDR1 DFQATT and CDR2 SNEGSKA (reference sequence). The CDR3 covers 14 residues. CDR3 residues: CSARDSPSRPPLHF. DNA of the CDR3: TGCAGTGCTAGAGATTCTCCCTCGAGGCCACCCCTCCACTTT.

The rearrangement joins TRBV19 to TRBJ2-7; possibly TRBD1 or TRBD2 for D (5 bases each). In germline, CDR1 is LNHDA, CDR2 SQIVND (reference sequence). Trimming removed 3 bases at V and 0 bases at J, with 6 bases between. The CDR3 length is 13 residues. The CDR3 loop reads CASSIGTSYEQYF. In nucleotides, the CDR3 is TGTGCCAGTAGTATCGGGACCTCCTACGAGCAGTACTTC.

The rearrangement links TRBV2 to TRBJ1-6; no firm D call. CDR1 SNHLY and CDR2 FYNNEI come from the germline V gene. Trimming removed 4 bases at V and 9 bases at J, with 4 bases between. This CDR3 has 11 amino acids. Here the CDR3 reads CASSGGSPLHF. CDR3 in DNA: TGTGCCAGCAGTGGCGGTTCACCCCTCCACTTT.

This chain joins TRBV4-2 and TRBJ2-5; tentative D call: TRBD1 (6 bases). There are 16 residues in the CDR3. Trimming took off 1 base at V and 2 bases at J, with 14 bases between the two ends. Per germline, CDR1 LGHNA and CDR2 YNFKEQ. The CDR3: CASSQGGLAGQETQYF. The CDR3 nucleotides are TGTGCCAGCAGCCAAGGGGGGCTAGCAGGGCAAGAGACCCAGTACTTC.

V gene TRBV3-1 combines with J gene TRBJ1-2, with D perhaps matching TRBD1 (6 bases). The V gene lost 6 bases and the J gene lost 7 bases, with 15 bases spanning the gap. The CDR3 runs to 13 residues. Germline lookup yields CDR1 LGHDT and CDR2 YNNKEL (reference sequence). The CDR3 loop is CASSQRQVSGYTF. The CDR3 region has the DNA TGTGCCAGCAGTCAAAGACAGGTATCTGGCTACACCTTC.

The chain links TRBV2 to TRBJ2-1; maybe TRBD2 (5 bases). The CDR3 totals 10 residues. Between the trimmed V and J ends, which lost 6 bases and 12 bases, there was a span of 9 bases. Per germline, CDR1 SNHLY and CDR2 FYNNEI. Here the CDR3 reads CASRTKVQFF. The CDR3 DNA is TGTGCCAGCAGGACTAAGGTGCAGTTCTTC.

The rearrangement links TRBV19 to TRBJ1-4; the D is unclear. CDR3 length: 15 residues. Germline V lookup: CDR1 LNHDA, CDR2 SQIVND (reference sequence). Between the trimmed V and J ends, which lost 6 bases and 7 bases, there was a span of 18 bases. The DNA of the CDR3 is TGTGCCAGTAGGCGTACAGTACTAGTTAGTGAAAAACTGTTTTTT. This sequence encodes CASRRTVLVSEKLFF.

A single count supports this clonotype. The chain is built from TRBV18 and TRBJ2-5; 11 nucleotides agree with TRBD1. V was clipped by 1 base and J by 2 bases; unmatched bases: 3. The CDR3 consists of 16 residues. Germline V gene sequence: CDR1 KGHSH, CDR2 LQKENI. The CDR3 nucleotides read TGTGCCAGCTCACCACGGGACAGGGGGATTCAAGAGACCCAGTACTTC. Translation gives CASSPRDRGIQETQYF.

This chain uses TRBV5-1 with TRBJ1-1, with 7 bases aligning to TRBD1. Germline CDR1 SGHRS, CDR2 YFSETQ. Trimming cost V 4 bases and J 1 base; bases outside gene matches: 4. The CDR3 has 14 amino acids. CDR3 in amino acids: CASSQTGSNTEAFF. The CDR3 nucleotides are TGCGCCAGCAGCCAGACAGGGTCGAACACTGAAGCTTTCTTT.

The CDR3 DNA sequence: TGTGCCAGCAAAAACAGGGTCCCCGGGGAGCTGTTTTTT. Amino acids: CASKNRVPGELFF. The gene calls are TRBV27 and TRBJ2-2; weak D call: TRBD1 (6 bases). This CDR3 contains 13 residues. Trimming cost V 7 bases and J 6 bases, with 12 bases left between them. CDR1 and CDR2 from the germline V gene are MNHEY and SMNVEV (reference sequence).

This chain links TRBV29-1 with TRBJ2-2, with D hard to call. V dropped 3 bases and J dropped 1 base, with 6 bases sitting between them. The CDR3 is made up of 13 amino acids. The germline gives CDR1 SQVTM, CDR2 ANQGSEA. CDR3 amino acids: CSVDPRNTGELFF. CDR3 in DNA: TGCAGCGTTGACCCCCGGAACACCGGGGAGCTGTTTTTT.

The chain couples TRBV28 to TRBJ1-4; D unresolved. This CDR3 region has 12 residues. CDR1 is MDHEN, CDR2 SYDVKM, per germline. The V end was cut by 7 bases, the J end by 0 bases, with 3 bases between. The CDR3 region is CASTATNEKLFF. As DNA, the CDR3 is TGTGCCAGCACTGCAACTAATGAAAAACTGTTTTTT.

The chain is built from TRBV7-2 and TRBJ1-2; 7 positions match TRBD1. The J segment lost 5 bases and the V segment lost 6 bases, leaving 6 bases of the junction unmatched. Per the germline V gene, CDR1 is SGHTA and CDR2 is FQGNSA. This CDR3 contains 13 residues. Here the CDR3 DNA reads TGTGCCAGCAGATCTAAGGGGGCTTATGGCTACACCTTC. Translation: CASRSKGAYGYTF. Filled out from reference TRBV7-2 and TRBJ1-2, the complete variable domain reads GAGVSQSPSNKVTEKGKDVELRCDPISGHTALYWYRQSLGQGLEFLIYFQGNSAPDKSGLPSDRFSAERTGGSVSTLTIQRTQQEDSAVYLCASRSKGAYGYTFGSGTRLTVV.

The rearrangement uses TRBV18 and TRBJ1-2; TRBD1 matches 7 bases. Germline trimming cut 3 bases from V and 8 bases from J; bases unmatched to any gene: 6. The CDR3 extends over 13 amino acids. The germline V gene has CDR1 KGHSH and CDR2 LQKENI. CDR3 nucleotide sequence: TGTGCCAGCTCACCCGACAGGGAACGGGGCTACACCTTC. It translates to CASSPDRERGYTF.

The rearrangement uses TRBV7-9 and TRBJ2-1; 15 positions match TRBD2. Germline CDR1 and CDR2: SEHNR and FQNEAQ (reference sequence). The CDR3 consists of 19 residues. V lost 4 bases to trimming and J lost 1 base; unmatched junction nucleotides: 8. The DNA of the CDR3 is TGTGCCAGCAGCTCCCCGTGGACTAGCGGGGGGGCGTCCTACAATGAGCAGTTCTTC. Translation gives CASSSPWTSGGASYNEQFF.

The DNA for the CDR3 is TGCAGCGTTGACCCTCTTAGCGGGGGGGCGAAAGATACGCAGTATTTT. Translating gives CSVDPLSGGAKDTQYF. The rearrangement links TRBV29-1 to TRBJ2-3, with 11 bases identical to TRBD2. Per germline, CDR1 SQVTM and CDR2 ANQGSEA. CDR3 length equals 16 residues. V lost 3 bases to trimming and J lost 5 bases; unmatched junction nucleotides: 10.